Listed below are T cell receptor beta chains from one sample, sequenced in a study of metastatic and nonmetastatic thyroid tumors. TCRdb re-called the PCR reads via MiXCR. Of 45,000 or so clones listed, roughly 16% were seen once; the top ten hold around 22%. Sequenced: blood. The receptors shown here come from a female donor with papillary thyroid cancer or a benign thyroid nodule (not recorded which). Some clones in this sample may be carry-over from other donors' samples. The conserved cysteine and the conserved F or W are not part of the CDR3 here. The D gene is left open where the match is weak.

J gene,V gene,D gene,CDR3 protein
TRBJ2-6,TRBV3-1,NA,ASSQDGASGANVLT
TRBJ2-3,TRBV4-1,NA,ASSQSSGSTDTQY
TRBJ1-1,TRBV11-3,TRBD1,ASSLVGQGVTEAF
TRBJ2-6,TRBV6-2/TRBV6-3,NA,ASSYYSRTSSGANVLT
TRBJ1-4,TRBV19,NA,ASSPRSTEKLF
TRBJ2-2,TRBV27,NA,ASSLSVVILNTGELF
TRBJ2-1,TRBV2,TRBD2,ASSERLAINEQF
TRBJ2-2,TRBV9,NA,ASSPGGGYTGELF
TRBJ2-7,TRBV24-1,TRBD1,ATSDDRGNPYEQY
TRBJ2-2,TRBV10-3,NA,AISYETPTGELF
TRBJ2-1,TRBV7-1,TRBD2,ASSSPGTSGWGSYNEQF
TRBJ1-4,TRBV30,NA,AWSDGHGEKLF
TRBJ2-5,TRBV20-1,TRBD2,SARTSGRDGRGTQY
TRBJ2-1,TRBV5-4,TRBD1,ASSWTGARNEQF
TRBJ2-3,TRBV20-1,NA,SADRRFRSSTDTQY
TRBJ1-2,TRBV19,NA,ASTTEPLGNT
TRBJ1-2,TRBV5-1,NA,ASSLAENYGYT
TRBJ2-7,TRBV11-2,NA,ASSRSGKTYEQY
TRBJ1-5,TRBV24-1,TRBD1,ATSDPGQGAGQPQH
TRBJ1-1,TRBV19,NA,ASRRGQLNTEAF
TRBJ1-1,TRBV2,NA,ASSEAGDRGTSEAF
TRBJ2-3,TRBV6-1,TRBD2,ASSEAPGLAGGVQY
TRBJ1-4,TRBV7-9,NA,ASSLRDGNNEKLF
TRBJ2-2,TRBV7-3,TRBD2,ASSPRGRQAGDSTGELF
TRBJ1-1,TRBV28,TRBD1,ASSPCAVDRFTEAF
TRBJ1-3,TRBV11-3,NA,ASRKTGSGNTIY
TRBJ1-2,TRBV7-9,TRBD1,ASSSQTGGYGYT
TRBJ1-5,TRBV30,NA,AWSPSANQPQH
TRBJ2-1,TRBV27,NA,ASSFPGSDNEQF
TRBJ1-4,TRBV20-1,NA,STRGRVATNDKLF
TRBJ2-7,TRBV13,NA,ASISRLAPREQY
TRBJ2-5,TRBV5-8,TRBD2,ASSLWDLAGVETQY
TRBJ2-5,TRBV2,NA,ASNGAGRETQY
TRBJ2-2,TRBV24-1,NA,ATARSEAGNTGELF
TRBJ2-2,TRBV5-1,NA,ASSPQSSAGELF
TRBJ1-2,TRBV30,NA,AWSVSANYVYT
TRBJ2-3,TRBV5-1,TRBD2,ASSQREGEDTQY
TRBJ1-6,TRBV6-1,NA,ASRTANSPLH
TRBJ2-5,TRBV5-6,TRBD1,ASGGQGLTQY
TRBJ2-3,TRBV6-6,NA,ASSYEGTDTQY
TRBJ2-1,TRBV6-1,NA,ASSRALGSEQF
TRBJ1-6,TRBV28,TRBD1,ASSIGQGYSPLH